This T cell receptor (beta chain) was obtained from a study of CD8+CD57+ T cells in acquired aplastic anemia. Looking at the study overall: When averaged, DNA from sorted CD4+ and CD8+ cells came to approximately 3 ug.

TCR beta VDJ and CDR3 profiles were obtained from a genomic DNA template. MiXCR, run by TCRdb on the reads, gives a single entry per CDR3 protein. The profile covers about 190,000 distinct CDR3 sequences, with 48% appearing a single time and approximately 9.7% taken by the ten largest. The CDR3 contains 16 residues. From germline, CDR1 is PRHDT and CDR2 FYEKMQ (reference sequence). Trimming took 8 bases from V and 1 from J, leaving 19 bases between them. Broader study findings: Roughly 31 CD8+ CDR3 sequences were shared between patients and controls.

Points on this clonotype: The antigen is unknown.

Patients selected for sequencing had displayed CD8+CD57+ cell expansion by flow cytometry. Severe acquired aplastic anemia was diagnosed in all patients. No therapy was given to patients before blood sampling. This sequence originates from a human donor with aplastic anemia. The sequenced sample was sorted CD4+, CD8+, or CD8+CD57+ T cells (not recorded which) from PBMCs. The chain links TRBV13 to TRBJ2-3; D gene unclear. The CDR3 DNA reads TGTGCCAGCGGCTCAGAGACATATTGGGGCACAGATACGCAGTATTTT. Translation gives CASGSETYWGTDTQYF.